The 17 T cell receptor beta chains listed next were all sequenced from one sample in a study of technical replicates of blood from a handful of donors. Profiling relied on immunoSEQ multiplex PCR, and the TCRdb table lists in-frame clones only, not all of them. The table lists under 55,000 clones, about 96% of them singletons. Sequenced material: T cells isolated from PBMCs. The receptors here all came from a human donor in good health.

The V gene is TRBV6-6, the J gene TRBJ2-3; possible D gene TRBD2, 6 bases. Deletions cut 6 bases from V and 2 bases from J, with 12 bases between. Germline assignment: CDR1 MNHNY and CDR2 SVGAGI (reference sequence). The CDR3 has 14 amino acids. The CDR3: CASSRTSYTDTQYF. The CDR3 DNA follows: TGTGCCAGCAGCCGTACTAGCTACACAGATACGCAGTATTTT.

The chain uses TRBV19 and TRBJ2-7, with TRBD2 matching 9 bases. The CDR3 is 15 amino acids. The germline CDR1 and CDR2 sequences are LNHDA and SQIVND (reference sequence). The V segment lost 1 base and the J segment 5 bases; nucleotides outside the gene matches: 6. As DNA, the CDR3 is TGTGCCAGTAGTATAGGTAGCGGGAGTCCAAACGAGCAGTACTTC. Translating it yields CASSIGSGSPNEQYF.

As DNA, the CDR3 is TGTGCCTGGAGTGTCTCACTGGGCAATCAGCCCCAGCATTTT. Amino acids: CAWSVSLGNQPQHF. V and J are TRBV30 and TRBJ1-5; D is ambiguous. Trimming left V 0 bases short and J 2 bases short, with 8 bases between. The CDR3 contains 14 residues. Per germline, CDR1 GTSNPN and CDR2 SVGIG (reference sequence). Supplemented by reference TRBV30 and TRBJ1-5, the full variable domain reads SQTIHQWPATLVQPVGSPLSLECTVEGTSNPNLYWYRQAAGRGLQLLFYSVGIGQISSEVPQNLSASRPQDRQFILSSKKLLLSDSGFYLCAWSVSLGNQPQHFGDGTRLSIL.

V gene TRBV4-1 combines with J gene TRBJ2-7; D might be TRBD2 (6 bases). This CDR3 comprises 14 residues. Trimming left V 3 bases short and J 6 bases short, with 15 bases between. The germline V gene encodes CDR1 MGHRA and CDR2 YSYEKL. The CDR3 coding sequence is TGCGCCAGCAGCCATCCCACCCGGCGGGGCGAGCAGTACTTC. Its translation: CASSHPTRRGEQYF.

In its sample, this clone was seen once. The CDR3 loop reads CASSFSLGDRIFYEQYF. Here the CDR3 DNA reads TGTGCCAGCAGTTTTAGTTTAGGGGACAGAATATTCTACGAGCAGTACTTC. The V gene is TRBV27, the J gene TRBJ2-7, with 7 positions matching TRBD1. Trimming took 3 bases from V and 3 from J; bases not matched to a gene: 14. Germline values: CDR1 MNHEY, CDR2 SMNVEV (reference sequence). The CDR3 is 17 amino acids.

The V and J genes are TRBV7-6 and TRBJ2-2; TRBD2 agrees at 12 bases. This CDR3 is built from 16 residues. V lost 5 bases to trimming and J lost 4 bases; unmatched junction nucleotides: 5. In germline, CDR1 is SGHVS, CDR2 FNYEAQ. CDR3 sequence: CASSPSSGRVTGELFF. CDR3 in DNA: TGTGCCAGCAGCCCGTCTAGCGGGAGGGTCACCGGGGAGCTGTTTTTT.

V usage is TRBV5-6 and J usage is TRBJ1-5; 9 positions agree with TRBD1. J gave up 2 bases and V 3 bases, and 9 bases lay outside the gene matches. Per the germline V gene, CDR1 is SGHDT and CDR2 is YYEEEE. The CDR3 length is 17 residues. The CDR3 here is CASSSFTGGDGNQPQHF. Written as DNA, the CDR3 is TGTGCCAGCAGCTCCTTCACAGGGGGCGATGGCAATCAGCCCCAGCATTTT. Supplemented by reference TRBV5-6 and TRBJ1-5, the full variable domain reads DAGVTQSPTHLIKTRGQQVTLRCSPKSGHDTVSWYQQALGQGPQFIFQYYEEEERQRGNFPDRFSGHQFPNYSSELNVNALLLGDSALYLCASSSFTGGDGNQPQHFGDGTRLSIL.

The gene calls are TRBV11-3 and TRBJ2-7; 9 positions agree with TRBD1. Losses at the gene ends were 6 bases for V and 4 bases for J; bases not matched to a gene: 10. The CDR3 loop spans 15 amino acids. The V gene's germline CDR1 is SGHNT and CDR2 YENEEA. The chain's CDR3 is CASSHRGQGMYEQYF. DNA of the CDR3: TGTGCCAGCAGTCATCGAGGACAGGGGATGTACGAGCAGTACTTC.

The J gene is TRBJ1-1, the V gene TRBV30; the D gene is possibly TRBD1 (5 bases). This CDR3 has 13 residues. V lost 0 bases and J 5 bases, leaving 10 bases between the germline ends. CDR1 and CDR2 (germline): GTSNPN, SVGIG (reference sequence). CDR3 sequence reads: CAWSVGVSTEAFF. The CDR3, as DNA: TGTGCCTGGAGTGTAGGGGTATCTACTGAAGCTTTCTTT.

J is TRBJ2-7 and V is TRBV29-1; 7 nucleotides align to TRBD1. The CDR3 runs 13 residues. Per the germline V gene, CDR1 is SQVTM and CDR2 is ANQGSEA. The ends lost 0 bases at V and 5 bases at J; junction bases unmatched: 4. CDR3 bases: TGCAGCGTTGAAGATAACAGGGGCAACGAGCAGTACTTC. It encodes CSVEDNRGNEQYF.

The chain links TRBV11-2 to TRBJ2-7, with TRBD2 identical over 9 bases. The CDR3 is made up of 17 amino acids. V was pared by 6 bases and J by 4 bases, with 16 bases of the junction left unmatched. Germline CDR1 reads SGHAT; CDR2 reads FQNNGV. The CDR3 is CASRGGLAGDRSYEQYF. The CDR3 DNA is TGTGCCAGCAGGGGGGGATTAGCGGGAGACCGTTCATACGAGCAGTACTTC.

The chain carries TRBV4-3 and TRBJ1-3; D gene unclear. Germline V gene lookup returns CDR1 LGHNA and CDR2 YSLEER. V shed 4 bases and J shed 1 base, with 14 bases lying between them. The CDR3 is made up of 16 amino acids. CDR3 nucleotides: TGCGCCAGCAGCCGAGGCGTCGCGGGGTCTGGAAACACCATATATTTT. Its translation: CASSRGVAGSGNTIYF.

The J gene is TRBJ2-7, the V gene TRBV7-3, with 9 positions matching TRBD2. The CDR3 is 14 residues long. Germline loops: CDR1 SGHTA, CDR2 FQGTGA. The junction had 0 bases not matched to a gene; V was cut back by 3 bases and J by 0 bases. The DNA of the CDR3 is TGTGCCAGCAGCTTTAGCGGGAGCTCCTACGAGCAGTACTTC. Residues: CASSFSGSSYEQYF.

Here the CDR3 reads CASSEGGEGPYEQYF. Here the CDR3 DNA reads TGTGCCAGCAGTGAAGGCGGGGAGGGCCCCTACGAGCAGTACTTC. The chain uses TRBV25-1 and TRBJ2-7, with TRBD2 matching over 7 bases. V trimming: 2 bases; J trimming: 2 bases; junction bases outside the gene matches: 6. The germline V gene has CDR1 MGHDK and CDR2 SYGVNS. The CDR3 is 15 amino acids.

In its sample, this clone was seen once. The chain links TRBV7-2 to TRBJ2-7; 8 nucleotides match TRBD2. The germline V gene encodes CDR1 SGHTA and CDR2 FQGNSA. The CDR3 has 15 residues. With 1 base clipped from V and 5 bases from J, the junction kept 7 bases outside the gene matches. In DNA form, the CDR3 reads TGTGCCAGCAGCTTAGACCAGCGGGAGTGGAACGAGCAGTACTTC. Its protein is CASSLDQREWNEQYF.

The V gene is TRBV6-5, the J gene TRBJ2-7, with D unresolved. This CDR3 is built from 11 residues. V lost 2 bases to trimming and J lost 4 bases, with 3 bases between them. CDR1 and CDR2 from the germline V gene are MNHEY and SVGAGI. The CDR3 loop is CASSYRYEQYF. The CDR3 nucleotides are TGTGCCAGCAGTTACCGTTACGAGCAGTACTTC.

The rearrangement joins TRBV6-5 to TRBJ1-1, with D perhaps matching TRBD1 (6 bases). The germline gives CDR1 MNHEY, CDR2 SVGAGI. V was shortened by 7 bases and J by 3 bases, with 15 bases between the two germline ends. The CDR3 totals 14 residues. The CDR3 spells CASNRQVGDTEAFF. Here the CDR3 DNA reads TGTGCCAGCAACAGACAGGTTGGGGACACTGAAGCTTTCTTT.